The 14 T cell receptor beta chains given below trace back to one sample, sequenced in a study of T cell repertoires in cytomegalovirus infection. TCRdb re-derived calls from the reads in MiXCR, one entry per CDR3 protein. Of roughly 800,000 distinct CDR3 sequences detected, roughly 29% appear once; the ten largest clones hold about 12%. These receptors are not linked to any known antigen. The sample was cultured CD8+ T cells from PBMCs, taken from culture after CMV antigen stimulation. The receptors stem from a human donor in good health (CMV status not recorded). Some clones in this sample may be carry-over from other donors' samples.

This chain connects TRBV7-8 to TRBJ2-5, with 7 bases matching TRBD2. Germline CDR1 and CDR2: SGHVS and FQNEAQ. CDR3 size: 11 residues. The trim removed 8 bases at V and 4 bases at J, leaving 1 base unmatched. CDR3: CASLAGETQYF. The CDR3 DNA sequence: TGTGCCAGCTTAGCGGGAGAGACCCAGTACTTC. Variable domain in full (rest from reference TRBV7-8 and TRBJ2-5): GAGVSQSPRYKVAKRGQDVALRCDPISGHVSLFWYQQALGQGPEFLTYFQNEAQLDKSGLPSDRFFAERPEGSVSTLKIQRTQQEDSAVYLCASLAGETQYFGPGTRLLVL.

This clonotype was recorded a few times. The V and J genes are TRBV6-5 and TRBJ2-1; either TRBD1 or TRBD2 may fit D (5 bases each). Per the germline V gene, CDR1 is MNHEY and CDR2 is SVGAGI. The CDR3 extends over 15 amino acids. The germline V and J ends were trimmed by 8 bases and 7 bases, with 21 bases remaining between them. The CDR3 protein is CASATGEGMYNEQFF. The CDR3 region has the DNA TGTGCCAGCGCTACCGGAGAGGGGATGTATAATGAGCAGTTCTTC.

The chain joins TRBV20-1 to TRBJ1-2, with 9 bases lining up with TRBD1. Trimming cost V 1 base and J 5 bases; bases outside gene matches: 11. Germline CDR1 and CDR2: DFQATT and SNEGSKA (reference sequence). The CDR3 has 16 amino acids. The CDR3 loop reads CSARGSGQGILYGYTF. The CDR3 coding sequence is TGCAGTGCTAGAGGATCTGGACAGGGGATTCTATATGGCTACACCTTC.

The DNA for the CDR3 is TGTGCCAGCGGCGGCTCGGTAGAGACCCAGTACTTC. Translating gives CASGGSVETQYF. V gene TRBV2 combines with J gene TRBJ2-5; D gene uncertain. The CDR3 runs 12 residues. Germline V gene lookup returns CDR1 SNHLY and CDR2 FYNNEI. Trimming took 8 bases from V and 4 from J, leaving 11 bases between them.

The chain joins TRBV12-5 to TRBJ2-7; D gene ambiguous. The CDR3 loop spans 10 amino acids. Trimming left V 6 bases short and J 6 bases short, with 6 bases between. Germline V CDR1 and CDR2: LGHNT, FRNRAP. CDR3 loop: CASGYTEQYF. CDR3 sequence (DNA): TGTGCTAGTGGGTATACCGAGCAGTACTTC.

A few counts support this clonotype. V is TRBV27 and J is TRBJ1-3; D might be TRBD1 (5 bases). The CDR3 extends over 16 amino acids. The ends were cut back, 5 bases at V and 2 bases at J, with 16 bases in the middle. Per the germline V gene, CDR1 is MNHEY and CDR2 is SMNVEV (reference sequence). Here the CDR3 DNA reads TGTGCCAGCAGTGTGCTCGGGGGAATCGCTGGAAACACCATATATTTT. Translation gives CASSVLGGIAGNTIYF.

The sample holds a few counts of this clonotype. V is TRBV7-9 and J is TRBJ1-1, with D maybe TRBD1 (6 bases). The length of the CDR3 is 15 residues. Per germline, CDR1 SEHNR and CDR2 FQNEAQ (reference sequence). Trimming shortened V by 1 base and J by 5 bases, and 14 bases separated the two germline ends. CDR3 in DNA: TGTGCCAGCAGCTTAGGTGAGGGGGTTGATACTGAAGCTTTCTTT. Its translation: CASSLGEGVDTEAFF.

This chain connects TRBV7-9 to TRBJ1-5; TRBD1 might be the D (6 bases). Deletions cut 1 base from V and 4 bases from J, with 20 bases between. This CDR3 comprises 18 residues. Germline CDR1 is SEHNR and CDR2 is FQNEAQ (reference sequence). The CDR3 region has the DNA TGTGCCAGCAGCTTAGGAGGGCCGGGGGGCTATGAGAATCAGCCCCAGCATTTT. Encoded protein: CASSLGGPGGYENQPQHF. Supplemented by reference TRBV7-9 and TRBJ1-5, the full variable domain reads DTGVSQNPRHKITKRGQNVTFRCDPISEHNRLYWYRQTLGQGPEFLTYFQNEAQLEKSRLLSDRFSAERPKGSFSTLEIQRTEQGDSAMYLCASSLGGPGGYENQPQHFGDGTRLSIL.

A few counts support this clonotype. The chain uses TRBV6-2 or TRBV6-3 and TRBJ2-7; 7 bases agree with TRBD1. V was pared by 5 bases and J by 9 bases, with 4 bases of the junction left unmatched. CDR3 length: 11 amino acids. The germline CDR1 and CDR2 sequences are MNHEY and SVGEGT. CDR3 DNA: TGTGCCAGCAGTCCCGGGACAGTGCAGTACGTC. Its protein product is CASSPGTVQYV.

The V and J genes are TRBV7-6 and TRBJ1-3; D is unclear. The CDR3 is made up of 16 amino acids. The V end was cut by 5 bases, the J end by 4 bases, with 18 bases between. Germline CDR1 is SGHVS and CDR2 is FNYEAQ. The CDR3 region has the DNA TGTGCCAGCAGCCCAACGGCTTGGACGGAAGGAAACACCATATATTTT. It encodes CASSPTAWTEGNTIYF.

V and J are TRBV6-1 and TRBJ2-7; TRBD2 agrees at 7 bases. The germline V gene has CDR1 MNHNS and CDR2 SASEGT. The ends lost 4 bases at V and 5 bases at J; junction bases unmatched: 5. The CDR3 runs 13 residues. Written as DNA, the CDR3 is TGTGCCAGCAGTGGTACTAGCGCGGACGAGCAGTACTTC. As protein: CASSGTSADEQYF.

The chain links TRBV28 to TRBJ2-1, with TRBD1 as a possible D gene (5 bases). Germline CDR1 and CDR2: MDHEN and SYDVKM. The CDR3 consists of 15 residues. V was clipped by 3 bases and J by 0 bases, with 9 bases between them. CDR3 DNA sequence: TGTGCCAGCAGTTTCAGGGCAGGCTCCTACAATGAGCAGTTCTTC. Translated, it gives CASSFRAGSYNEQFF.

There are a few counts of this clonotype. This sequence joins TRBV7-6 and TRBJ2-3; D remains unclear. Deletions cut 5 bases from V and 4 bases from J, with 16 bases between. Germline CDR1 is SGHVS and CDR2 is FNYEAQ. CDR3 size: 15 residues. The CDR3 DNA is TGTGCCAGCAGCCCCCCTTTCCCCAGCGCAGATACGCAGTATTTT. Its translation is CASSPPFPSADTQYF.

This clonotype was detected a few times. This chain uses TRBV20-1 with TRBJ2-5; D gene unclear. Trimming stripped 4 bases from V and 4 bases from J, with 7 bases between. This CDR3 spans 11 amino acids. Germline V gives CDR1 DFQATT, CDR2 SNEGSKA (reference sequence). CDR3 DNA sequence: TGCAGTGCTACACCGGGAGAGACCCAGTACTTC. It yields the protein CSATPGETQYF.